This section outlines one TCR beta chain sequence together with its context. The entry originates in a study of blood T cell repertoires in COVID-19. In the study overall: The samples span acute and convalescent COVID-19 from the United States, Italy and Spain. Sources were T cells, B-cell-depleted T cells, or PBMCs; the material itself was cDNA or gDNA.

Original data processing: Amplification with reference gene primers provided the estimates of nucleated cell counts. The method was immunoSEQ multiplex PCR; TCRdb's version includes in-frame clones alone and lacks a portion of them. From that table come the V and J calls and clone size; the DNA was used to work out D and trimming. The table lists some 150,000 clones, around 87% of them singletons, with roughly 14% in the top ten. The receptor comes from a woman aged 35 to 49 with acute or convalescent COVID-19. The sample taken for sequencing was peripheral blood.

The CDR3 is CATSRHVDQPQHF. Here the CDR3 DNA reads TGTGCCACCAGCAGACATGTAGATCAGCCCCAGCATTTT. The chain recombines TRBV15 with TRBJ1-5; no reliable D call. The V and J ends lost 2 bases and 5 bases respectively, with 7 bases between them. CDR1 LNHNV and CDR2 YYDKDF come from the germline V gene (reference sequence). The CDR3 totals 13 residues.